This section outlines one TCR beta chain sequence together with its context. These data belong to a study of blood T cell repertoires in COVID-19. TCRdb's copy holds only in-frame clones and misses some; the assay was immunoSEQ multiplex PCR. The table lists more than 150,000 clones, approximately 86% of them singletons. With 4 bases removed from V and 0 bases from J, the gap between germline ends came to 7 bases. Germline V gene sequence: CDR1 LGHDT, CDR2 YNNKEL (reference sequence). This CDR3 contains 14 residues. This TCR came from a man aged 50 to 60 with active or convalescent COVID-19. The genes are TRBV3-1 (or the pseudogene TRBV3-2) and TRBJ1-3; tentative D call: TRBD1 (6 bases). Input material: peripheral blood. As DNA, the CDR3 is TGTGCCAGCAGCCCAGGGGACTCTGGAAACACCATATATTTT. Protein product: CASSPGDSGNTIYF.